This TCR beta chain was recovered during a study of human T cells and chemical hapten exposure. Overall study: In the roughly 23-week study, patients were dosed weekly with diphenylcyclopropenone on the scalp throughout. TCR yield per sample varied, mainly due to pooled library volumes. General study points: Alopecia in the donors means their immune response may deviate from healthy people's.

TCRdb processed the RACE reads anew with MiXCR; each CDR3 protein has one entry. The sample lists around 300,000 distinct CDR3 sequences; 6% to 8.5% were seen once. The time point denotes: patch test 1, 2 weeks after DPC sensitization. Specified treatment: therapeutic diphenylcyclopropenone sensitization with weekly scalp DPC. Ten or more counts support this clonotype. Antigen unknown. Trimming cost V 5 bases and J 0 bases; bases outside gene matches: 8. CDR1 is MNHEY and CDR2 is SVGAGI in the germline V gene. CDR3 length: 16 residues. The input for sequencing was whole blood, taken in connection with sensitization to the hapten diphenylcyclopropenone (DPC). This chain connects TRBV6-5 to TRBJ2-3; 7 nucleotides agree with TRBD2. The receptor was derived from a woman younger than 35 with alopecia areata. Some clones in this sample may be carry-over from other donors' samples. The chain's CDR3 is CASSPGWRGSTDTQYF. The CDR3 coding sequence is TGTGCCAGCAGTCCGGGCTGGCGGGGGAGCACAGATACGCAGTATTTT.